These 9 T cell receptor beta chains originate from one sample sequenced in a study of blood T cell repertoires in COVID-19. Assay: immunoSEQ multiplex PCR; the TCRdb copy retains only in-frame clones and omits some. The repertoire holds some 130,000 clones, with 88% as singletons. Sample: peripheral blood. The receptors originated from a man aged 50-60 years with acute or convalescent COVID-19.

The chain joins TRBV5-8 to TRBJ1-1; no firm D call. Trimming took 2 bases from V and 2 from J, leaving 13 bases between them. CDR3 length: 15 amino acids. Germline V gene sequence: CDR1 SGHTS, CDR2 YDEGEE. CDR3 DNA sequence: TGTGCCAGCAGCTTTTCTCGGCCGACTAACACTGAAGCTTTCTTT. Translation: CASSFSRPTNTEAFF. The variable domain in full, with the rest retrieved from reference TRBV5-8 and TRBJ1-1, is EAGVTQSPTHLIKTRGQQATLRCSPISGHTSVYWYQQALGLGLQFLLWYDEGEERNRGNFPPRFSGRQFPNYSSELNVNALELEDSALYLCASSFSRPTNTEAFFGQGTRLTVV.

CDR3 DNA: TGTGCCAGCAGTCAAAAATCAGGGGGCCCCAATCAGCCCCAGCATTTT. Its protein product is CASSQKSGGPNQPQHF. V and J are TRBV28 and TRBJ1-5, with TRBD1 matching over 8 bases. V shed 5 bases, J shed 3 bases, and the junction held 9 bases outside the gene matches. The CDR3 is 16 amino acids. In germline, CDR1 is MDHEN, CDR2 SYDVKM. Drawing the rest from reference TRBV28 and TRBJ1-5, the complete variable domain is DVKVTQSSRYLVKRTGEKVFLECVQDMDHENMFWYRQDPGLGLRLIYFSYDVKMKEKGDIPEGYSVSREKKERFSLILESASTNQTSMYLCASSQKSGGPNQPQHFGDGTRLSIL.

Comment on this clone: The junction does not match germline at one end; this may be a read error. The chain recombines TRBV7-7 with TRBJ2-3; the D gene is possibly TRBD1 (6 bases). CDR3 size: 13 residues. The V gene's germline CDR1 is SSHAT and CDR2 FNYEAQ (reference sequence). The CDR3 region is CASSPGGTDTQYF. In DNA form, the CDR3 reads TGTGCTAGCAGCCCAGGGGGCACAGATACGCAGTATTTT.

The chain couples TRBV2 to TRBJ1-2; a weak D match, TRBD1 (6 bases). The CDR3 loop spans 15 amino acids. Trimming took off 6 bases at V and 5 bases at J, with 19 bases between the two ends. Germline V gives CDR1 SNHLY, CDR2 FYNNEI. The CDR3 region has the DNA TGTGCCAGCAGGGCAGGACAGACCCAAAATTATGGCTACACCTTC. Translated: CASRAGQTQNYGYTF. Full variable domain (remainder filled in from reference TRBV2 and TRBJ1-2): EPEVTQTPSHQVTQMGQEVILRCVPISNHLYFYWYRQILGQKVEFLVSFYNNEISEKSEIFDDQFSVERPDGSNFTLKIRSTKLEDSAMYFCASRAGQTQNYGYTFGSGTRLTVV.

This sequence joins TRBV28 and TRBJ1-1, with D uncertain. CDR1 MDHEN and CDR2 SYDVKM come from the germline V gene. Trimming removed 6 bases from V and 7 bases from J, with 12 bases in between. This CDR3 comprises 12 residues. The CDR3 spells CASRTAWSEAFF. The CDR3, as DNA: TGTGCCAGCAGAACGGCTTGGAGTGAAGCTTTCTTT.

This chain links TRBV6-1 with TRBJ1-2; TRBD1 agrees at 8 bases. After removal of 4 bases from V and 5 bases from J, the junction contained 12 bases not matched to a gene. CDR1 is MNHNS, CDR2 SASEGT, per germline. This CDR3 is 16 amino acids long. The DNA of the CDR3 is TGTGCCAGCAGTGGACCTTCCCGGGACAGGCTTTATGGCTACACCTTC. Its protein is CASSGPSRDRLYGYTF.

The chain joins TRBV11-3 to TRBJ2-2, with 12 bases that match TRBD1. After removal of 4 bases from V and 5 bases from J, the junction contained 14 bases not matched to a gene. The CDR3 loop spans 19 amino acids. Germline CDR1 and CDR2: SGHNT and YENEEA. The CDR3: CASSSHFGTGGAGTGELFF. Here the CDR3 DNA reads TGTGCCAGCAGCTCCCATTTCGGGACAGGGGGCGCAGGAACCGGGGAGCTGTTTTTT.

J is TRBJ2-1 and V is TRBV5-1; 13 bases line up with TRBD2. V trimming: 0 bases; J trimming: 9 bases; junction bases outside the gene matches: 3. Germline values: CDR1 SGHRS, CDR2 YFSETQ. The CDR3 sequence is 15 residues long. The CDR3 sequence is CASSLDTSGRVEQFF. CDR3 nucleotides: TGCGCCAGCAGCTTGGATACTAGCGGGAGGGTTGAGCAGTTCTTC. Complete variable domain (other parts from reference TRBV5-1 and TRBJ2-1): KAGVTQTPRYLIKTRGQQVTLSCSPISGHRSVSWYQQTPGQGLQFLFEYFSETQRNKGNFPGRFSGRQFSNSRSEMNVSTLELGDSALYLCASSLDTSGRVEQFFGPGTRLTVL.

The gene calls are TRBV30 and TRBJ1-2, with D possibly being TRBD1 (5 bases). The CDR3 runs to 15 residues. Germline V lookup: CDR1 GTSNPN, CDR2 SVGIG (reference sequence). V was trimmed by 0 bases and J by 7 bases, leaving 18 bases between them. The CDR3 sequence: CAWSVQVRTVAGYTF. DNA of the CDR3: TGTGCCTGGAGTGTACAGGTCAGGACGGTCGCTGGCTACACCTTC.